The 23 T cell receptor beta chains below come from one sample, sequenced in a study of cytomegalovirus exposure and HLA in healthy donors. The PCR had 60 Vbeta and 13 Jbeta primers. Sequenced by immunoSEQ multiplex PCR; TCRdb stores in-frame clones only, minus some. The sample carries roughly 190,000 clones, 77% recorded once. The sample taken for sequencing was PBMCs. The receptors stem from a woman in her twenties or thirties in good health and CMV-seropositive.

The chain uses TRBV2 and TRBJ2-3, with TRBD2 as a possible D gene (5 bases). The V and J ends lost 3 bases and 5 bases respectively, with 9 bases between them. Germline CDR1 SNHLY, CDR2 FYNNEI. The length of the CDR3 is 13 residues. DNA for the CDR3: TGTGCCAGCAGTGAGGAGGTCGGAGATACGCAGTATTTT. Translated, it gives CASSEEVGDTQYF.

V is TRBV7-9 and J is TRBJ1-1; D is perhaps TRBD1 (5 bases). V lost 4 bases to trimming and J lost 4 bases, with 13 bases between them. The germline V gene has CDR1 SEHNR and CDR2 FQNEAQ (reference sequence). The CDR3 is made up of 14 amino acids. The CDR3 sequence is CASSSSNQGTEAFF. The CDR3 DNA reads TGTGCCAGCAGCTCGTCCAACCAGGGCACTGAAGCTTTCTTT.

This clone appeared once. The chain carries TRBV5-1 and TRBJ2-7, with TRBD1 matching over 9 bases. Looked up from germline, CDR1 is SGHRS and CDR2 is YFSETQ. The CDR3 has 15 amino acids. J lost 4 bases, V lost 3 bases, and 8 bases had no gene match. Written as DNA, the CDR3 is TGCGCCAGCAGCTCGAGGGAACAGGGGGCGTACGAGCAGTACTTC. This gives the protein CASSSREQGAYEQYF.

This clone appeared a single time. The chain is built from TRBV28 and TRBJ1-2, with 8 bases aligning to TRBD1. CDR3 length: 13 amino acids. Trimming cost V 3 bases and J 8 bases; bases outside gene matches: 5. Germline assignment: CDR1 MDHEN and CDR2 SYDVKM. The CDR3 spells CASSFRGPRGYTF. CDR3 nucleotide sequence: TGTGCCAGCAGTTTCAGGGGGCCCCGCGGCTACACCTTC.

The rearrangement joins TRBV7-9 to TRBJ1-5, with a possible D match to TRBD1 (5 bases). The germline V gene encodes CDR1 SEHNR and CDR2 FQNEAQ (reference sequence). The CDR3 totals 14 residues. V shed 5 bases and J shed 9 bases, with 17 bases lying between them. The CDR3 spells CASSGQGLWLPQHF. As DNA, the CDR3 is TGTGCCAGCAGCGGACAAGGGCTCTGGCTGCCCCAGCATTTT.

V and J are TRBV20-1 and TRBJ2-3; unclear D gene. Deletions cut 3 bases from V and 6 bases from J, with 7 bases between. Germline CDR1 reads DFQATT; CDR2 reads SNEGSKA (reference sequence). This CDR3 has 11 amino acids. CDR3 residues: CSASFGDTQYF. The CDR3 DNA is TGCAGTGCTAGTTTCGGGGATACGCAGTATTTT.

This clone was seen just once. This chain connects TRBV7-9 to TRBJ2-7; tentatively, D is TRBD2 (5 bases). V dropped 5 bases and J dropped 1 base, with 12 bases sitting between them. The germline V gene has CDR1 SEHNR and CDR2 FQNEAQ (reference sequence). This CDR3 has 14 amino acids. In DNA, the CDR3 is TGTGCCAGCAGCCCGCGACCGGGGTCCTACGAGCAGTACTTC. Amino acid sequence: CASSPRPGSYEQYF.

A few counts support this clone. V is TRBV7-2 and J is TRBJ1-1; no clear D. V lost 5 bases to trimming and J lost 0 bases, with 10 bases between them. In germline, CDR1 is SGHTA, CDR2 FQGNSA. The CDR3 is made up of 14 amino acids. This chain's CDR3 is CASSRQHLNTEAFF. In nucleotides, the CDR3 is TGTGCCAGCAGCCGACAACACCTGAACACTGAAGCTTTCTTT.

The chain employs TRBV5-4 and TRBJ2-1, with 11 bases identical to TRBD2. Germline CDR1 reads SGHNT; CDR2 reads YYREEE (reference sequence). There are 14 residues in the CDR3. Trimming took 4 bases from V and 7 from J; bases not matched to a gene: 4. CDR3 region: CASSMGLAVNEQFF. As DNA, the CDR3 is TGTGCCAGCAGCATGGGACTAGCGGTGAATGAGCAGTTCTTC.

The chain couples TRBV4-1 to TRBJ1-1, with 7 nucleotides matching TRBD1. The V gene end was trimmed by 4 bases and the J gene end by 0 bases; junction bases not matched to a gene: 5. Germline CDR1 reads MGHRA; CDR2 reads YSYEKL. This CDR3 spans 15 amino acids. This CDR3 reads CASSLTGSLNTEAFF. CDR3 in DNA: TGCGCCAGCAGCCTGACAGGGTCCCTGAACACTGAAGCTTTCTTT.

V and J are TRBV11-3 and TRBJ2-3, with 8 positions matching TRBD2. V dropped 5 bases and J dropped 1; count of bases not matched to a gene: 2. Germline-derived CDR1 and CDR2 are SGHNT and YENEEA. The CDR3 loop spans 14 amino acids. The CDR3 DNA sequence: TGTGCCAGCAGCGTTAGCGGGGGCACAGATACGCAGTATTTT. Its translation: CASSVSGGTDTQYF.

The chain carries TRBV19 and TRBJ1-5; D is ambiguous. The CDR3 is 17 amino acids. The germline V gene has CDR1 LNHDA and CDR2 SQIVND (reference sequence). V was clipped by 7 bases and J by 0 bases, with 19 bases between them. The CDR3 is CASNPPDLVYSNQPQHF. CDR3 DNA sequence: TGTGCCAGTAACCCCCCCGACCTAGTCTATAGCAATCAGCCCCAGCATTTT.

The sample holds one count of this clone. The chain combines TRBV6-4 with TRBJ2-6; no reliable D call. V lost 0 bases to trimming and J lost 5 bases, with 5 bases between them. The CDR3 sequence is 14 residues long. CDR1 and CDR2 (germline): MRHNA, SNTAGT. CDR3 DNA: TGTGCCAGCAGTGACTCTTACAGGGCCAACGTCCTGACTTTC. Protein: CASSDSYRANVLTF.

This clone came up a few times. V is TRBV7-7 and J is TRBJ2-1, with 12 bases identical to TRBD1. The trim removed 5 bases at V and 7 bases at J, leaving 12 bases unmatched. This CDR3 has 17 residues. Germline CDR1 SSHAT, CDR2 FNYEAQ (reference sequence). The CDR3 DNA reads TGTGCCAGCAGCCGAGATGTGGGACAGGGGGCAAGGAATGAGCAGTTCTTC. This translates into CASSRDVGQGARNEQFF.

This sequence joins TRBV19 and TRBJ1-5; 7 bases align to TRBD1. Germline V gene sequence: CDR1 LNHDA, CDR2 SQIVND (reference sequence). V lost 3 bases, J lost 3 bases, and 2 bases stayed unmatched. This CDR3 comprises 14 residues. The DNA of the CDR3 is TGTGCCAGTAGTATTGACAGGGCCAATCAGCCCCAGCATTTT. Translated, it gives CASSIDRANQPQHF.

The chain employs TRBV11-2 and TRBJ2-7, with TRBD1 identical over 9 bases. Germline CDR1 reads SGHAT; CDR2 reads FQNNGV. The junction had 4 bases not matched to a gene; V was cut back by 4 bases and J by 6 bases. The CDR3 totals 13 residues. The chain's CDR3 is CASSWDRVGEQYF. The CDR3 nucleotides read TGTGCCAGCAGCTGGGACAGGGTAGGCGAGCAGTACTTC.

The V gene is TRBV7-9, the J gene TRBJ2-5; D may be TRBD1 (6 bases). The DNA end lines up better with TRBJ2-7; the J call may be wrong. The CDR3 is 16 amino acids. CDR1 and CDR2 from the germline V gene are SEHNR and FQNEAQ (reference sequence). The CDR3 loop reads CASSLGDPTGHYEQYF. CDR3 in DNA: TGTGCCAGCAGCTTAGGAGACCCGACAGGACACTACGAGCAGTACTTC.

V and J are TRBV27 and TRBJ1-6; 7 bases map to TRBD1. The trim removed 0 bases at V and 7 bases at J, leaving 9 bases unmatched. The CDR3 covers 17 residues. CDR1 and CDR2 (germline): MNHEY, SMNVEV (reference sequence). The CDR3 DNA sequence: TGTGCCAGCAGTTTATCGCGGACAGGATCGTGGAATTCACCCCTCCACTTT. Encoded protein: CASSLSRTGSWNSPLHF.

For this clone: This specimen includes other DNA sequences encoding the same CDR3. This chain joins TRBV5-5 and TRBJ2-5; D is possibly TRBD2 (5 bases). CDR1 is SGHKS and CDR2 is YYEKEE in the germline V gene (reference sequence). Trimming took off 1 base at V and 3 bases at J, with 7 bases between the two ends. The CDR3 consists of 13 residues. The CDR3 nucleotides are TGTGCCAGCAGCTTGCTCGGGGAAGAGACCCAGTACTTC. Translating it yields CASSLLGEETQYF.

V and J are TRBV7-8 and TRBJ1-2, with D possibly matching TRBD1 (6 bases). CDR1 SGHVS and CDR2 FQNEAQ come from the germline V gene. The germline V and J ends were trimmed by 3 bases and 5 bases, with 13 bases remaining between them. The CDR3 sequence is 14 residues long. In DNA, the CDR3 is TGTGCCAGCAGCTTGCAGGGGAAAGGGTATGGCTACACCTTC. It yields the protein CASSLQGKGYGYTF. The full variable domain, completed using reference TRBV7-8 and TRBJ1-2, is GAGVSQSPRYKVAKRGQDVALRCDPISGHVSLFWYQQALGQGPEFLTYFQNEAQLDKSGLPSDRFFAERPEGSVSTLKIQRTQQEDSAVYLCASSLQGKGYGYTFGSGTRLTVV.

The chain combines TRBV19 with TRBJ2-7; 9 bases map to TRBD2. V dropped 5 bases and J dropped 4; count of bases not matched to a gene: 9. The CDR3 covers 15 residues. The germline V gene has CDR1 LNHDA and CDR2 SQIVND (reference sequence). The CDR3 bases are TGTGCCAGTAGTTTCGGGACTAGCCGGCTATACGAGCAGTACTTC. Translating gives CASSFGTSRLYEQYF.

The rearrangement links TRBV9 to TRBJ2-1; TRBD2 agrees at 9 bases. Unmatched junction bases numbered 12, after V lost 2 bases and J lost 15 bases. The germline V gene encodes CDR1 SGDLS and CDR2 YYNGEE. There are 14 residues in the CDR3. The DNA for the CDR3 is TGTGCCAGCAGCGTTTCTGCACTAGCGGGTCTTCTGTTCTTC. This sequence encodes CASSVSALAGLLFF.

This clone was seen a handful of times. The chain employs TRBV6-4 and TRBJ2-7; TRBD1 might be the D (5 bases). Trimming shortened V by 1 base and J by 1 base, and 14 bases separated the two germline ends. CDR3 length equals 16 residues. Per the germline V gene, CDR1 is MRHNA and CDR2 is SNTAGT. CDR3 nucleotide sequence: TGTGCCAGCAGTGACTACAGGTCGACGGAGTCCTACGAGCAGTACTTC. This gives the protein CASSDYRSTESYEQYF.